The subject of this entry is one TCR beta chain. As yet, its antigen is unknown. This CDR3 has 15 residues. Per germline, CDR1 SGHTS and CDR2 YDEGEE. V shed 1 base, J shed 0 bases, and the junction held 4 bases outside the gene matches. Repertoires were generated with immunoSEQ multiplex PCR, while TCRdb's copy carries only in-frame clones and drops some. The table has over 150,000 clones, about 87% seen once. The sample belongs to a study of T cell responses to AZD1222 COVID-19 vaccine. Whole-study findings and limits: Just a handful of people given AZD1222 tested seropositive at baseline.

This clonotype was obtained from an adult in good health. The material sequenced was peripheral blood, taken on day 0 of AZD1222 vaccination. The V gene is TRBV5-8, the J gene TRBJ2-7; the match to TRBD2 covers 7 bases. The CDR3 DNA follows: TGTGCCAGCAGCTTGAACGGGGGGACCTCCTACGAGCAGTACTTC. Protein product: CASSLNGGTSYEQYF.